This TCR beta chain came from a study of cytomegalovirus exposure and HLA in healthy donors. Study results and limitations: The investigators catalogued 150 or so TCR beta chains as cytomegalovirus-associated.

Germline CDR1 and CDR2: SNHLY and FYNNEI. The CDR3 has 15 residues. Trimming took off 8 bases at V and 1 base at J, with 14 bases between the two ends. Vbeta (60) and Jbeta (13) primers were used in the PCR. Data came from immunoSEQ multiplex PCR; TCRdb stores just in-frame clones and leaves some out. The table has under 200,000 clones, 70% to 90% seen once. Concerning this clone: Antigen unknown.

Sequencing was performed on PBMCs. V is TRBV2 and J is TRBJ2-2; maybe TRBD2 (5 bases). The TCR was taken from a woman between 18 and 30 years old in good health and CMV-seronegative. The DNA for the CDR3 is TGTGCCAGCGGGGAGTGGACGGGGAACACCGGGGAGCTGTTTTTT. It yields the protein CASGEWTGNTGELFF.